One sample yielded the 12 T cell receptor beta chains listed below, sequenced in a study of T cells after somatic rescue of genetic block. The repertoire was sequenced with immunoSEQ multiplex PCR; TCRdb's copy has only in-frame clones and lacks some. The sample yields approximately 110,000 clones, just over 90% seen once. Sequencing was done on a sample of peripheral blood mononuclear cells (PBMCs). These receptors were obtained from a woman younger than 35.

The chain combines TRBV5-1 with TRBJ1-4; 7 nucleotides match TRBD1. Germline CDR1 is SGHRS and CDR2 is YFSETQ. Unmatched junction bases numbered 9, after V lost 2 bases and J lost 8 bases. The CDR3 has 15 residues. CDR3 DNA sequence: TGCGCCAGCAGCTTCAGGGGGACGGGGGTCGAAAAACTGTTTTTT. This codes for CASSFRGTGVEKLFF.

This sequence joins TRBV7-2 and TRBJ1-1; D gene unclear. CDR1 is SGHTA and CDR2 is FQGNSA in the germline V gene. This CDR3 has 12 residues. The V and J ends lost 7 bases and 0 bases respectively, with 6 bases between them. In DNA, the CDR3 is TGTGCCAGCACTTCTTTGAACACTGAAGCTTTCTTT. Encoded protein: CASTSLNTEAFF.

This clone showed up just a few times. The chain has TRBV4-3 and TRBJ1-4, with D possibly TRBD1 on 5 matching bases. From germline, CDR1 is LGHNA and CDR2 YSLEER. V was trimmed by 1 base and J by 5 bases, leaving 14 bases between them. This CDR3 has 16 amino acids. As DNA, the CDR3 is TGCGCCAGCAGCCAAGGTCGGGGCGCAGGGAATGAAAAACTGTTTTTT. Translation gives CASSQGRGAGNEKLFF.

The chain is built from TRBV7-2 and TRBJ2-2, with D maybe TRBD2 (6 bases). CDR3 length equals 17 residues. Germline V gives CDR1 SGHTA, CDR2 FQGNSA. V was shortened by 4 bases and J by 6 bases, with 21 bases between the two germline ends. This chain's CDR3 is CASSSSGRKGRAGELFF. CDR3 DNA: TGTGCCAGCAGCTCCTCGGGGAGGAAAGGGCGGGCCGGGGAGCTGTTTTTT.

The V gene is TRBV7-6, the J gene TRBJ1-5; D is unclear. Germline V lookup: CDR1 SGHVS, CDR2 FNYEAQ. The V gene lost 3 bases and the J gene lost 5 bases, with 8 bases spanning the gap. The CDR3 length is 13 residues. CDR3 in amino acids: CASSFSPDQPQHF. As DNA, the CDR3 is TGTGCCAGCAGCTTCTCGCCAGATCAGCCCCAGCATTTT.

The sample holds one count of this clone. This sample also contains other DNA sequences that code for the same CDR3. This sequence joins TRBV11-3 and TRBJ1-1, with D maybe TRBD1 (6 bases). The V end lost 5 bases, the J end lost 4 bases, and 14 bases lay between the germline ends. Germline V gene data show CDR1 as SGHNT and CDR2 as YENEEA. The CDR3 totals 14 residues. Written as DNA, the CDR3 is TGTGCCAGCAGCCCCCGGGGAGGGGGCACTGAAGCTTTCTTT. This translates into CASSPRGGGTEAFF.

The chain combines TRBV5-5 with TRBJ1-2, with D uncertain. V dropped 3 bases and J dropped 0 bases, with 12 bases sitting between them. Germline lookup yields CDR1 SGHKS and CDR2 YYEKEE (reference sequence). This CDR3 is built from 15 residues. DNA of the CDR3: TGTGCCAGCAGCTCTGGACCCAGCTCTAACTATGGCTACACCTTC. This translates into CASSSGPSSNYGYTF.

This chain links TRBV2 with TRBJ2-7, with D possibly matching TRBD2 (7 bases). Trimming stripped 7 bases from V and 2 bases from J, with 18 bases between. The germline V gene encodes CDR1 SNHLY and CDR2 FYNNEI. The CDR3 is 15 amino acids. The CDR3 coding sequence is TGTGCCAGCAACGGGGGGACCAGGGGAACCTACGAGCAGTACTTC. The encoded protein is CASNGGTRGTYEQYF.

The chain uses TRBV28 and TRBJ2-1; a possible D gene is TRBD1 (6 bases). This CDR3 is built from 16 residues. The V end was cut by 4 bases, the J end by 8 bases, with 21 bases between. CDR1 is MDHEN and CDR2 is SYDVKM in the germline V gene. For the CDR3, the DNA is TGTGCCAGCAGTTCCCCAGGGGCAGGGACCCACGATGAGCAGTTCTTC. Its protein is CASSSPGAGTHDEQFF.

V usage is TRBV7-2 and J usage is TRBJ1-6; a weak D match, TRBD1 (6 bases). V lost 4 bases and J 10 bases, leaving 20 bases between the germline ends. CDR1 is SGHTA, CDR2 FQGNSA, per germline. This CDR3 is 16 amino acids long. Here the CDR3 DNA reads TGTGCCAGCAGCTCGGCCCCCGTCAGGGGAGGCTCACCCCTCCACTTT. Translating gives CASSSAPVRGGSPLHF. The complete variable domain, with remaining parts taken from reference TRBV7-2 and TRBJ1-6, reads GAGVSQSPSNKVTEKGKDVELRCDPISGHTALYWYRQSLGQGLEFLIYFQGNSAPDKSGLPSDRFSAERTGGSVSTLTIQRTQQEDSAVYLCASSSAPVRGGSPLHFGNGTRLTVT.

Written as DNA, the CDR3 is TGTGCCAGTAGTAGACAGGGGGCATCGATTGGGAACACCGGGGAGCTGTTTTTT. Protein product: CASSRQGASIGNTGELFF. This chain links TRBV19 with TRBJ2-2; 10 nucleotides align to TRBD1. CDR3 size: 18 residues. The germline V gene has CDR1 LNHDA and CDR2 SQIVND (reference sequence). Trimming cost V 4 bases and J 1 base; bases outside gene matches: 9. Using reference TRBV19 and TRBJ2-2 for the parts outside the CDR3, the full variable domain is DGGITQSPKYLFRKEGQNVTLSCEQNLNHDAMYWYRQDPGQGLRLIYYSQIVNDFQKGDIAEGYSVSREKKESFPLTVTSAQKNPTAFYLCASSRQGASIGNTGELFFGEGSRLTVL.

This clone was found once. This CDR3 is CASRIGGFYNEQFF. The CDR3 nucleotides are TGTGCCAGCAGGATAGGGGGATTTTACAATGAGCAGTTCTTC. The chain uses TRBV6-5 and TRBJ2-1; weak D call: TRBD1 (6 bases). The CDR3 extends over 14 amino acids. Trimming took off 6 bases at V and 4 bases at J, with 13 bases between the two ends. CDR1 is MNHEY and CDR2 is SVGAGI in the germline V gene.